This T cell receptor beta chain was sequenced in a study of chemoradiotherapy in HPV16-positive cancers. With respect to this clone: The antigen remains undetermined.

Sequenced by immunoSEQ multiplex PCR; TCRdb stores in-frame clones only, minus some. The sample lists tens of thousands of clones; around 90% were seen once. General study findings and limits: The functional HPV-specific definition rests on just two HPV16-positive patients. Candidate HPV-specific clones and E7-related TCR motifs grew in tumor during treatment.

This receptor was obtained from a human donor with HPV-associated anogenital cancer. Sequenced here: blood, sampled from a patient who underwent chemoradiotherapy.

CDR3 sequence: CASSEGQGGYYEQYF. CDR3 bases: TGTGCCAGCAGTGAAGGCCAGGGAGGGTACTACGAGCAGTACTTC. The chain is built from TRBV6-1 and TRBJ2-7; TRBD2 agrees at 7 bases. This CDR3 contains 15 residues. The V gene end was trimmed by 1 base and the J gene end by 3 bases; junction bases not matched to a gene: 6. Germline lookup yields CDR1 MNHNS and CDR2 SASEGT.